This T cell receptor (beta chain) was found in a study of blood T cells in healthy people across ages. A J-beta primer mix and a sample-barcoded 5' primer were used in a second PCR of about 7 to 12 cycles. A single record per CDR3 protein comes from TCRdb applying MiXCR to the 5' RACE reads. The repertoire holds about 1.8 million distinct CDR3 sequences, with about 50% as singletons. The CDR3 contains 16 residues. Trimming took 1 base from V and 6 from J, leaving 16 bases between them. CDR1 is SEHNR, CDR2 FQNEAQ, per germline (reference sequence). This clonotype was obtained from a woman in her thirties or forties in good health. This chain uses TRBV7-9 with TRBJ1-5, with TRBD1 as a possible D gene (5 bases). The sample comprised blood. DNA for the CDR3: TGTGCCAGCAGCTTAGAGCGGGGCAGGGATCGTCAGCCCCAGCATTTT. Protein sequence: CASSLERGRDRQPQHF. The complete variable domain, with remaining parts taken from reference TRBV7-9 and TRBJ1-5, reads DTGVSQNPRHKITKRGQNVTFRCDPISEHNRLYWYRQTLGQGPEFLTYFQNEAQLEKSRLLSDRFSAERPKGSFSTLEIQRTEQGDSAMYLCASSLERGRDRQPQHFGDGTRLSIL.